Listed below are T cell receptor beta chains from one sample, sequenced in a study of cytomegalovirus exposure and HLA in healthy donors. The protocol was immunoSEQ multiplex PCR, while the TCRdb copy is restricted to in-frame clones and leaves out a portion. This table has more than 65,000 clones, 76% appearing once. The sequencing input was PBMCs. Receptors were obtained from a middle-aged man in good health and CMV-seronegative. CDR3s include the opening cysteine and the closing phenylalanine or tryptophan. Each record gives: clone size, D gene, J gene, V gene, CDR3 DNA, CDR3 protein. A D gene is named only where the DNA matches it firmly. Rows give clone size only sometimes, using once, few, many, or a class for an expanded clone.

>once|TRBD1|TRBJ1-5|TRBV18
TGTGCCAGCTCAGAGGGGGCCGGTCAGCCCCAGCATTTT
CASSEGAGQPQHF
>-|-|TRBJ1-1|TRBV6-5
TGTGCCAGCAGTTACTCGACAGCCTGGAACACTGAAGCTTTCTTT
CASSYSTAWNTEAFF
>-|TRBD1|TRBJ2-7|TRBV4-3
TGCGCCAGCAGCCAAGATATACGGACAGGGCGCGAGCAGTACTTC
CASSQDIRTGREQYF
>-|-|TRBJ2-1|TRBV27
TGTGCCAGTTTGGGCGGCGGGGGCCCTTCCTACAATGAGCAGTTCTTC
CASLGGGGPSYNEQFF
>-|TRBD1|TRBJ1-5|TRBV7-2
TGTGCCAGCAGCTCGGACAGGGGGCTAGGTCAGCCCCAGCATTTT
CASSSDRGLGQPQHF
>few|-|TRBJ1-3|TRBV29-1
TGCAGCGTTGAGTCGGGGTTTGGTAACACCATATATTTT
CSVESGFGNTIYF
>-|-|TRBJ1-3|TRBV9
TGTGCCAGCAGCGTCGGTACCTCTGGAAACACCATATATTTT
CASSVGTSGNTIYF
>-|-|TRBJ1-1|TRBV10-3
TGTGCCATCAGTGAACTCCAGGTAAAGGACACTGAAGCTTTCTTT
CAISELQVKDTEAFF
>-|TRBD1|TRBJ1-5|TRBV2
TGTGCCAGCAGTGTTCAGGACAGGGGCCCTAAGAGCAATCAGCCCCAGCATTTT
CASSVQDRGPKSNQPQHF
>once|TRBD1|TRBJ1-3|TRBV4-1
TGCGCCAGCAGCCAGGGACAGGGCGCCTTTTCGGGAAACACCATATATTTT
CASSQGQGAFSGNTIYF
>-|TRBD1|TRBJ1-1|TRBV6-4
TGTGCCAGCAGTGAGTTGGTTGGCGCAGGGGGGTCTTTCTTT
CASSELVGAGGSFF
>-|TRBD1|TRBJ1-5|TRBV7-6
TGTGCCACCAAAAAAAGGGCAGGGGGTCATCAGCCCCAGCATTTT
CATKKRAGGHQPQHF
>-|-|TRBJ1-2|TRBV4-1
TGCGCCAGCAGCCACCAAAATTGGGGCGGGACCCCCGGGGGGCTTTATGGCTACACCTTC
CASSHQNWGGTPGGLYGYTF
>-|-|TRBJ1-3|TRBV7-9
TGTGCCAGCATCCAAGGAATAGCGAACACCATATATTTT
CASIQGIANTIYF
>-|-|TRBJ2-7|TRBV13
TGTGCCAGCAGCTTAGTGGATCGTAGGGGCGAGCAGTACTTC
CASSLVDRRGEQYF
>-|-|TRBJ2-2|TRBV7-2
TGTGCCAGCAGCTTAGCGACTGGCGGAATCGGGGAGCTGTTTTTT
CASSLATGGIGELFF
>-|TRBD2|TRBJ2-1|TRBV7-8
TGTGCCAGCAGCTCCGAGCGGGGGAAGAGGGAGCAGTTCTTC
CASSSERGKREQFF
>-|-|TRBJ1-2|TRBV18
TGTGCCAGCTCACCAGGGGGGTATGGCTACACCTTC
CASSPGGYGYTF
>-|TRBD2|TRBJ2-3|TRBV4-3
TGCGCCAGCAGCCAAGATTTCCAGCGGGGGGGCGTAGATACGCAGTATTTT
CASSQDFQRGGVDTQYF
>-|-|TRBJ1-2|TRBV7-9
TGTTCCAGCAGCTTAGCTGGGGGGAAACAGGACTATGGCTACACCTTC
CSSSLAGGKQDYGYTF
>once|-|TRBJ2-7|TRBV27
TGTGCCAGCAGCTGGGACTTCGCCTACGAGCAGTACTTC
CASSWDFAYEQYF
>-|TRBD2|TRBJ2-7|TRBV30
TGTGCCTGGAGTGCCAAACATCTAGCGGGGGGACCCTACGAGCAGTACTTC
CAWSAKHLAGGPYEQYF
>few|-|TRBJ1-2|TRBV5-6
TGTGCCAGCAGCTTGGGGTATGGAGCCTTTCCTAACTATGGCTACACCTTC
CASSLGYGAFPNYGYTF
>-|TRBD1|TRBJ2-3|TRBV7-7
TGTGCCAGCAGCCCCTCCGGGGACAGGGGTACAGATACGCAGTATTTT
CASSPSGDRGTDTQYF